Below, 5 T cell receptor beta chains from the same sample are listed, as sequenced in a study of Ad26.COV2.S vaccination and SARS-CoV-2 variants. Treatment: some 20 received Ad26.COV2.S at low or high dose, single or two shots; roughly five received placebo; per-sample allocation not given. It was on day 63 after the first vaccine or placebo injection that samples were taken. Profiled with immunoSEQ multiplex PCR; TCRdb holds only in-frame clones, not every one. The sample yields more than 300,000 clones, roughly 86% seen once. Sequenced material: peripheral blood, taken in a trial of Ad26.COV2.S vaccine versus placebo. The receptors were sampled from a person aged 18-65 years who received the Ad26.COV2.S COVID-19 vaccine or a placebo.

This chain links TRBV27 with TRBJ1-2; D perhaps matches TRBD1 (6 bases). CDR1 MNHEY and CDR2 SMNVEV come from the germline V gene (reference sequence). The CDR3 is 14 residues long. V was shortened by 3 bases and J by 3 bases, with 11 bases between the two germline ends. CDR3 DNA sequence: TGTGCCAGCAGTTTTGGGGCAGGGGACTATGGCTACACCTTC. Residues: CASSFGAGDYGYTF.

The V and J genes are TRBV7-6 and TRBJ1-2; a weak D match, TRBD1 (5 bases). Between the trimmed V and J ends, which lost 5 bases and 0 bases, there was a span of 19 bases. This CDR3 spans 17 amino acids. Per the germline V gene, CDR1 is SGHVS and CDR2 is FNYEAQ. Here the CDR3 reads CASSPRSGGIANYGYTF. The CDR3, as DNA: TGTGCCAGCAGCCCCCGGTCGGGGGGAATAGCTAACTATGGCTACACCTTC. Based on the CDR3 plus reference TRBV7-6 and TRBJ1-2, the full variable domain is GAGVSQSPRYKVTKRGQDVALRCDPISGHVSLYWYRQALGQGPEFLTYFNYEAQQDKSGLPNDRFSAERPEGSISTLTIQRTEQRDSAMYRCASSPRSGGIANYGYTFGSGTRLTVV.

The chain combines TRBV5-1 with TRBJ1-4; D is uncertain. Germline-derived CDR1 and CDR2 are SGHRS and YFSETQ. CDR3 length: 13 residues. Deletions cut 5 bases from V and 5 bases from J, with 10 bases between. CDR3 bases: TGCGCCAGCAGGGACTCCCCAAATGAAAAACTGTTTTTT. Protein: CASRDSPNEKLFF.

The rearrangement uses TRBV10-1 and TRBJ2-1; perhaps TRBD2 as D (6 bases). V was shortened by 0 bases and J by 3 bases, with 18 bases between the two germline ends. The CDR3 is made up of 18 amino acids. Germline CDR1 reads WNHNN; CDR2 reads SYGVQD (reference sequence). The CDR3 region has the DNA TGCGCCAGCAGTGAGTCGGCGGGGAGAGGGGCCCACTACAATGAGCAGTTCTTC. As protein: CASSESAGRGAHYNEQFF.

The chain couples TRBV25-1 to TRBJ2-7; D possibly uses TRBD1 or TRBD2 (5 bases each). V shed 5 bases and J shed 2 bases, with 16 bases lying between them. The CDR3 has 15 amino acids. The germline V gene encodes CDR1 MGHDK and CDR2 SYGVNS. The CDR3 sequence is CASSLGDGGTYEQYF. The CDR3 DNA sequence: TGTGCCAGCAGTTTGGGGGACGGAGGAACCTACGAGCAGTACTTC.